This T cell receptor (beta chain) comes out of a study of T cell responses to AZD1222 COVID-19 vaccine. Overall study findings and caveats: Repertoire sampling occurred only after the peak T cell response. Spike-specific TCR depth and breadth grew after two AZD1222 doses. The number of AZD1222 recipients seropositive at baseline was only five or six.

As to this clone: Its antigen remains unidentified.

Sequencing used immunoSEQ multiplex PCR; TCRdb keeps in-frame clones, though not all of them. The repertoire includes roughly 140,000 clones, approximately 90% of them detected once, and over 3% sits in the top ten. The CDR3 has 15 residues. Trimming left V 4 bases short and J 2 bases short, with 12 bases between. The germline V gene encodes CDR1 LGHDT and CDR2 YNNKEL (reference sequence). This receptor was taken from an adult who received the AZD1222 COVID-19 vaccine. The sample in question was peripheral blood, obtained 28 days after the second AZD1222 dose. V gene TRBV3-1 (or the pseudogene TRBV3-2) combines with J gene TRBJ2-1; D tentatively reads TRBD1 or TRBD2 (5 bases each). The CDR3 DNA follows: TGTGCCAGCAGCCCGGGACCTGAGCCCTACAATGAGCAGTTCTTC. It translates to CASSPGPEPYNEQFF.